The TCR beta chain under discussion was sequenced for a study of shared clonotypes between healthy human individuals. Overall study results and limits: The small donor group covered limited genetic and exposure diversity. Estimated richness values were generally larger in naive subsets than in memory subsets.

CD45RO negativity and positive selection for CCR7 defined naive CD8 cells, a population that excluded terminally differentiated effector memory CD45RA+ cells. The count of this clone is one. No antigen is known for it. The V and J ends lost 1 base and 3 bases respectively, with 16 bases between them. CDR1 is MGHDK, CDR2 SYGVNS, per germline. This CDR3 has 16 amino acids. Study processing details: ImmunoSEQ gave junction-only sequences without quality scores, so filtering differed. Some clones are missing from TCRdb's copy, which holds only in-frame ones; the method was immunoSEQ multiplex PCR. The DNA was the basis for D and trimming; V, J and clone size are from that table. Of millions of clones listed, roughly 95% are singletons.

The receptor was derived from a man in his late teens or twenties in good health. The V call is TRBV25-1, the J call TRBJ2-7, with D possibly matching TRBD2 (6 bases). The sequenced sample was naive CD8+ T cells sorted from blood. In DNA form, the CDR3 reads TGTGCCAGCAGTGAATTCAGGGCACGGGGGAACTACGAGCAGTACTTC. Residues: CASSEFRARGNYEQYF.